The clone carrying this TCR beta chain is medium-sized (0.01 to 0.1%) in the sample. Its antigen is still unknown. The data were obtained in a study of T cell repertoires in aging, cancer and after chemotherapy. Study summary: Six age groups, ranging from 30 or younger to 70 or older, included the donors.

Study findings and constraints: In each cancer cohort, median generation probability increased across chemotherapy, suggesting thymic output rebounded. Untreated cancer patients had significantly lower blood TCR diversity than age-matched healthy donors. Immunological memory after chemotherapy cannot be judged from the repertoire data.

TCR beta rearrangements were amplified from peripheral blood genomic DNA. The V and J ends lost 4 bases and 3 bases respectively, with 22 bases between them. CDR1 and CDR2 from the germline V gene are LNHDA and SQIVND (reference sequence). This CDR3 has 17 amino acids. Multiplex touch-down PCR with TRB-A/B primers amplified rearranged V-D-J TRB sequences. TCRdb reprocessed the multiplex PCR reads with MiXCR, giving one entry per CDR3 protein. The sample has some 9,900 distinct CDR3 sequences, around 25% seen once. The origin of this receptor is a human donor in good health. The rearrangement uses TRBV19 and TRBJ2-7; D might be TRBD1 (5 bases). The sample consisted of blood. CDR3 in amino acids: CASSSPTYRRGNYEQYF. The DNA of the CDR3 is TGTGCCAGTAGTAGCCCTACTTACAGGCGAGGAAACTACGAGCAGTACTTC.